The present entry profiles one TCR beta chain with its context. Profiled with immunoSEQ multiplex PCR; TCRdb holds only in-frame clones, not every one. Of about 48,000 clones in the sample, 93% were seen once. This entry is derived from a study of control samples from healthy donors and cancer patients. The V end lost 3 bases, the J end lost 1 base, and 10 bases lay between the germline ends. CDR1 and CDR2 from the germline V gene are SGHAT and FQNNGV. This CDR3 contains 14 residues. The receptor was derived from a woman between 50 and 59 years old with head and neck cancer. V is TRBV11-2 and J is TRBJ2-7; D unclear. The material sequenced was PBMCs. CDR3 residues: CASSFPGPSYEQYF. Here the CDR3 DNA reads TGTGCCAGCAGCTTTCCCGGGCCATCCTACGAGCAGTACTTC.